This passage covers 18 T cell receptor beta chains from one sample sequenced in a study of T cells in Graves' hyperthyroidism and ophthalmopathy (dated by TCRdb to between 2018 and 2021). Libraries came from multiplex PCR. Sequencing relied on an Illumina HiSeq 2000. TCR beta CDR3 regions were amplified from RNA transcripts. The first round of RT-PCR for the TCR CDR3 was performed with the HTBI primer set and the Qiagen OneStep RT-PCR kit. TCRdb reworked the public reads: Q25 trimming with fastp, MiXCR clone assembly, productive beta chains retained. Every entry covers one CDR3 protein and lists the most common genes and DNA from its rows. Across this sample there are about 700,000 distinct CDR3 sequences, with roughly 46% seen only once. About 7.2% of the sample is in the top ten clones. Sequenced: peripheral blood or thyroid tissue (not recorded which). These receptors originate from an adult man with Graves' disease, either hyperthyroidism or ophthalmopathy (not recorded which).

Remarks on this clonotype: At one end the junction does not follow the germline gene, possibly because of a read error. CDR3 loop: CASSGGTQEGQRVYGYAF. The DNA of the CDR3 is TGTGCCAGCAGCGGCGGGACCCAGGAGGGACAGCGAGTCTATGGCTACGCCTTC. The V and J genes are TRBV9 and TRBJ1-2; 7 nucleotides agree with TRBD1. The germline V gene has CDR1 SGDLS and CDR2 YYNGEE. The CDR3 sequence is 18 residues long.

This clonotype was recorded a few times. The chain recombines TRBV6-5 with TRBJ1-4, with D possibly being TRBD1 (6 bases). The CDR3 totals 14 residues. Germline V lookup: CDR1 MNHEY, CDR2 SVGAGI. The V end lost 5 bases, the J end lost 8 bases, and 15 bases lay between the germline ends. The CDR3 DNA is TGTGCCAGCAGTCATGGGGGCGCCGAAGAAAAACTGTTTTTT. Translated: CASSHGGAEEKLFF.

This chain joins TRBV11-2 and TRBJ2-2; 7 bases agree with TRBD1. The germline gives CDR1 SGHAT, CDR2 FQNNGV. The trim removed 0 bases at V and 7 bases at J, leaving 11 bases unmatched. The CDR3 totals 17 residues. This CDR3 reads CASSLDPAGGAVGELFF. The CDR3 region has the DNA TGTGCCAGCAGCTTAGATCCCGCAGGGGGAGCGGTCGGGGAGCTGTTTTTT. Full variable domain (outside the CDR3, taken from reference TRBV11-2 and TRBJ2-2): EAGVAQSPRYKIIEKRQSVAFWCNPISGHATLYWYQQILGQGPKLLIQFQNNGVVDDSQLPKDRFSAERLKGVDSTLKIQPAKLEDSAVYLCASSLDPAGGAVGELFFGEGSRLTVL.

As to this clonotype: A read error may explain this, as a much larger clone is one base away. DNA for the CDR3: TGCGCCGGCAGCTTGCCAGGGGCTGGGGCCAACGTCCTGACTTTC. This translates into CAGSLPGAGANVLTF. The J gene is TRBJ2-6, the V gene TRBV5-1, with a weak D call TRBD1 (6 bases). Germline CDR1 is SGHRS and CDR2 is YFSETQ. The length of the CDR3 is 15 residues.

CDR3 nucleotide sequence: TGCGCCAGCAGTGAGTCCGGGGTGGATCAGCCCCAGCATTTT. Its translation is CASSESGVDQPQHF. The rearrangement uses TRBV10-1 and TRBJ1-5; D is unclear. Trimming took 0 bases from V and 5 from J, leaving 8 bases between them. The CDR3 is made up of 14 amino acids. Germline CDR1 is WNHNN and CDR2 is SYGVQD (reference sequence).

Turning to this clonotype: A read error may explain this, as a much larger clone is one base away. The chain combines TRBV20-1 with TRBJ2-7; D is ambiguous. V lost 0 bases, J lost 6 bases, and 6 bases lay in between. In germline, CDR1 is DFQATT, CDR2 SNEGSKA (reference sequence). This CDR3 spans 11 amino acids. CDR3 DNA: TGCAGTGCTAGAGAATCCAGCGAGCAGTACTTC. Translated: CSARESSEQYF.

V and J are TRBV7-9 and TRBJ2-3; D is undetermined. This CDR3 comprises 13 residues. V gave up 3 bases and J gave up 4 bases, with 8 bases separating them. Germline loops: CDR1 SEHNR, CDR2 FQNEAQ (reference sequence). CDR3 amino acids: CASSFVWADTQYF. CDR3 coding DNA: TGTGCCAGCAGCTTCGTTTGGGCAGATACGCAGTATTTT. Using reference TRBV7-9 and TRBJ2-3 for the parts outside the CDR3, the full variable domain is DTGVSQNPRHKITKRGQNVTFRCDPISEHNRLYWYRQTLGQGPEFLTYFQNEAQLEKSRLLSDRFSAERPKGSFSTLEIQRTEQGDSAMYLCASSFVWADTQYFGPGTRLTVL.

The rearrangement links TRBV29-1 to TRBJ1-1, with TRBD1 as a possible D gene (5 bases). CDR3 length: 14 residues. In germline, CDR1 is SQVTM, CDR2 ANQGSEA. The germline V and J ends were trimmed by 0 bases and 5 bases, with 13 bases remaining between them. This chain's CDR3 is CSVEEGGFRTEAFF. The CDR3, as DNA: TGCAGCGTTGAAGAGGGGGGTTTTCGTACTGAAGCTTTCTTT.

Turning to this clonotype: A clone one base away is much larger, so this may be a read error. The chain has TRBV6-5 and TRBJ2-5; 7 bases align to TRBD2. CDR1 MNHEY and CDR2 SVGAGI come from the germline V gene. The CDR3 runs to 14 residues. CDR3: CAISYSGTTGTQYF. In DNA, the CDR3 is TGTGCCATCAGTTACTCCGGGACTACGGGGACCCAGTACTTC.

There are a few counts of this clonotype. The chain combines TRBV2 with TRBJ1-2; 9 bases map to TRBD1. The V gene end was trimmed by 5 bases and the J gene end by 5 bases; junction bases not matched to a gene: 9. The CDR3 extends over 15 amino acids. Germline V lookup: CDR1 SNHLY, CDR2 FYNNEI. The CDR3 region is CASSIQGATLYGYTF. The CDR3 bases are TGTGCCAGCAGTATACAGGGGGCCACTCTTTATGGCTACACCTTC. Looking up the rest from reference TRBV2 and TRBJ1-2 gives the full variable domain: EPEVTQTPSHQVTQMGQEVILRCVPISNHLYFYWYRQILGQKVEFLVSFYNNEISEKSEIFDDQFSVERPDGSNFTLKIRSTKLEDSAMYFCASSIQGATLYGYTFGSGTRLTVV.

This clonotype was detected a few times. The chain combines TRBV13 with TRBJ2-7; D remains unclear. Germline V gene lookup returns CDR1 PRHDT and CDR2 FYEKMQ (reference sequence). The CDR3 sequence is 15 residues long. The V end lost 0 bases, the J end lost 0 bases, and 9 bases lay between the germline ends. CDR3 nucleotides: TGTGCCAGCAGCTTAGGCTCTACTACCTCCTACGAGCAGTACTTC. Translation: CASSLGSTTSYEQYF.

Only a few counts were recorded for this clonotype. V is TRBV6-5 and J is TRBJ2-7, with 11 bases matching TRBD1. The CDR3 loop spans 15 amino acids. V shed 2 bases and J 3 bases; nucleotides not matched to a gene: 3. Germline CDR1 and CDR2: MNHEY and SVGAGI. CDR3 residues: CASSYGTGGNYEQYF. CDR3 nucleotide sequence: TGTGCCAGCAGTTACGGGACAGGGGGGAACTACGAGCAGTACTTC.

This clonotype was picked up many times. V and J are TRBV29-1 and TRBJ1-1; D ambiguous. The V gene's germline CDR1 is SQVTM and CDR2 ANQGSEA. CDR3 length: 14 residues. With 0 bases removed from V and 4 bases from J, the gap between germline ends came to 12 bases. CDR3 DNA sequence: TGCAGCGTTGAAGAGGAGGGCGTTGGCACTGAAGCTTTCTTT. Translating it yields CSVEEEGVGTEAFF.

This chain links TRBV10-3 with TRBJ1-1; 9 bases align to TRBD1. The V gene end was trimmed by 6 bases and the J gene end by 4 bases; junction bases not matched to a gene: 6. The CDR3 spans 14 residues. Germline V gene lookup returns CDR1 ENHRY and CDR2 SYGVKD. The CDR3 here is CAIRPGQGITEAFF. The CDR3 DNA reads TGTGCCATCAGACCGGGACAGGGAATCACTGAAGCTTTCTTT.

In its sample, this clonotype was seen many times. The chain joins TRBV7-9 to TRBJ1-1; D is unclear. This CDR3 has 11 residues. Trimming cost V 6 bases and J 7 bases, with 9 bases left between them. Germline loops: CDR1 SEHNR, CDR2 FQNEAQ (reference sequence). The CDR3 loop reads CASSSGLEAFF. The CDR3 region has the DNA TGTGCCAGCAGTTCGGGTCTTGAAGCTTTCTTT.

This clonotype has at least ten counts. V usage is TRBV24-1 and J usage is TRBJ2-5; tentatively, D is TRBD1 (6 bases). There are 15 residues in the CDR3. Germline CDR1 and CDR2: KGHDR and SFDVKD. V was cut by 1 base and J by 5 bases, with 13 bases left in between. In DNA, the CDR3 is TGTGCCACCAGTGATTTCACACAGGGTGGTGAGACCCAGTACTTC. Its protein product is CATSDFTQGGETQYF.

The chain joins TRBV7-9 to TRBJ1-2; unclear D gene. CDR3 length equals 14 residues. CDR1 is SEHNR, CDR2 FQNEAQ, per germline (reference sequence). V gave up 5 bases and J gave up 2 bases, with 12 bases separating them. The CDR3 loop reads CASSPLWANYGYTF. The CDR3 DNA reads as TGTGCCAGCAGCCCCCTGTGGGCGAACTATGGCTACACCTTC.

V is TRBV7-8 and J is TRBJ1-5; 10 nucleotides align to TRBD1. This CDR3 region has 16 residues. The V segment lost 5 bases and the J segment 9 bases; nucleotides outside the gene matches: 13. CDR1 is SGHVS, CDR2 FQNEAQ, per germline. The CDR3, as DNA: TGTGCCAGCAGCCAAGATATAGGACAGGGGGAACGGCCCCAGCATTTT. Translated: CASSQDIGQGERPQHF. Using reference TRBV7-8 and TRBJ1-5 for the parts outside the CDR3, the full variable domain is GAGVSQSPRYKVAKRGQDVALRCDPISGHVSLFWYQQALGQGPEFLTYFQNEAQLDKSGLPSDRFFAERPEGSVSTLKIQRTQQEDSAVYLCASSQDIGQGERPQHFGDGTRLSIL.